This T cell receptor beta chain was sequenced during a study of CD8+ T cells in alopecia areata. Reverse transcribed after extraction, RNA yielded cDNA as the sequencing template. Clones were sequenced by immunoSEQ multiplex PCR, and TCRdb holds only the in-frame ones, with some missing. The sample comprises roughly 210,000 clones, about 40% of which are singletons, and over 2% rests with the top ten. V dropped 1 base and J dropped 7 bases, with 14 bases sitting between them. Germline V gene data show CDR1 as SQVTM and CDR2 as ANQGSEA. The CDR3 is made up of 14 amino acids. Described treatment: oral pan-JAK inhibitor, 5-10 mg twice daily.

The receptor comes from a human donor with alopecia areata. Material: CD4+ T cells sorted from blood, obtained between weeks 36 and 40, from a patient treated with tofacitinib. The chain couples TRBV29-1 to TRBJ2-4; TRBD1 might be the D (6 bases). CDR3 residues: CSVEAQGISNIQYF. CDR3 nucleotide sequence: TGCAGCGTTGAAGCACAGGGAATAAGTAACATTCAGTACTTC.